This TCR beta chain is drawn from a study of T cells after yellow fever vaccination. V lost 5 bases and J 4 bases, leaving 12 bases between the germline ends. The CDR3 runs to 14 residues. Germline V gene sequence: CDR1 SGHAT, CDR2 FQNNGV. TCRdb recomputed calls from the 5' RACE reads with MiXCR, one row per CDR3 protein. The sample contains about 340,000 distinct CDR3 sequences, about an eighth of which appear only once. As regards this clonotype: The antigen remains unidentified.

Study-wide results and limits: CD4 and CD8 compartments shared a small share of clonotypes. In post-booster samples, most primary-vaccination clones reappeared (about 95% CD4, 88% CD8).

This TCR derives from a man aged 18 to 30 who received the YFV17D yellow fever vaccine. This sample comprised CD4+ T cells sorted from PBMCs, obtained 15 days after the yellow fever booster vaccination. The genes are TRBV11-2 and TRBJ2-1; D remains unclear. CDR3 in amino acids: CASSTRSQYNEQFF. CDR3 nucleotides: TGTGCCAGCAGCACCCGCAGCCAGTACAATGAGCAGTTCTTC.